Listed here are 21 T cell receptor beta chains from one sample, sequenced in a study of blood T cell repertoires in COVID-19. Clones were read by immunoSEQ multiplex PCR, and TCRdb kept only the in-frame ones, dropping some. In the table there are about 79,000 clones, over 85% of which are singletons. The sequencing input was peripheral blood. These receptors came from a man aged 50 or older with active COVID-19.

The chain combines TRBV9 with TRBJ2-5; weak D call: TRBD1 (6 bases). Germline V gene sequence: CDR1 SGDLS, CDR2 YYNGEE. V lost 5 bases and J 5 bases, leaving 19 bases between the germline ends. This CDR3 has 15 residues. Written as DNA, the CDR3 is TGTGCCAGCAGTAAGACAGGAGTCAATCAGGAGACCCAGTACTTC. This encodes CASSKTGVNQETQYF.

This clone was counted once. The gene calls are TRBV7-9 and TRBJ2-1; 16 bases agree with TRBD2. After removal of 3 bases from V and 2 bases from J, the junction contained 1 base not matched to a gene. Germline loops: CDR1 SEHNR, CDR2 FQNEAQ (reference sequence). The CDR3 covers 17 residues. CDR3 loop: CASSFGTSGRAYNEQFF. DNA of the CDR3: TGTGCCAGCAGCTTTGGGACTAGCGGGAGGGCCTACAATGAGCAGTTCTTC.

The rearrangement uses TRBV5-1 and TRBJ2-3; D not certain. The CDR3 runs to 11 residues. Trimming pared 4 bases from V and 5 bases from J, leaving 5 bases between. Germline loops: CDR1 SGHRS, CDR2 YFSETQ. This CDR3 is CASSARDTQYF. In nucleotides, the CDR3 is TGCGCCAGCAGCGCGAGAGATACGCAGTATTTT.

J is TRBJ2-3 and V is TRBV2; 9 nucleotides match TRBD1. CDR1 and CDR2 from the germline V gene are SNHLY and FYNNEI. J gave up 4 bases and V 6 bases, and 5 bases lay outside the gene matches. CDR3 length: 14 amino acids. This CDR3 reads CASSLDRGSDTQYF. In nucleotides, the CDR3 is TGTGCCAGCAGCCTGGACAGGGGTTCAGATACGCAGTATTTT. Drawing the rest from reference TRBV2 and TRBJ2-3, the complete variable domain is EPEVTQTPSHQVTQMGQEVILRCVPISNHLYFYWYRQILGQKVEFLVSFYNNEISEKSEIFDDQFSVERPDGSNFTLKIRSTKLEDSAMYFCASSLDRGSDTQYFGPGTRLTVL.

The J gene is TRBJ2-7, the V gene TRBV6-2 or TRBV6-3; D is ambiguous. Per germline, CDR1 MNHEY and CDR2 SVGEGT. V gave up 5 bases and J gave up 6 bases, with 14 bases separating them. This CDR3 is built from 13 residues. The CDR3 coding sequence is TGTGCCAGCAGTGACCCGAAACCTAGCGAGCAGTACTTC. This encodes CASSDPKPSEQYF.

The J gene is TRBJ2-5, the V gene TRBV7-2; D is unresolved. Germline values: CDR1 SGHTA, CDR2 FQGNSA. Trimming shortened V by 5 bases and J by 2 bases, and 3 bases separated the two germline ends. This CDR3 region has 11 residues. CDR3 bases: TGTGCCAGCAGCCCTCAAGAGACCCAGTACTTC. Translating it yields CASSPQETQYF. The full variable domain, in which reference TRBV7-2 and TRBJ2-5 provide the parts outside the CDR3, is GAGVSQSPSNKVTEKGKDVELRCDPISGHTALYWYRQSLGQGLEFLIYFQGNSAPDKSGLPSDRFSAERTGGSVSTLTIQRTQQEDSAVYLCASSPQETQYFGPGTRLLVL.

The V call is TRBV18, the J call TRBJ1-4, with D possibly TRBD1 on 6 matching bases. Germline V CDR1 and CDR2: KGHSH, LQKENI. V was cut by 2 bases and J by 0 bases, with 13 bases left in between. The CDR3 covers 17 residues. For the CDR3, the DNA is TGTGCCAGCTCACCAGGGGGCATGAGTGCAACTAATGAAAAACTGTTTTTT. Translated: CASSPGGMSATNEKLFF.

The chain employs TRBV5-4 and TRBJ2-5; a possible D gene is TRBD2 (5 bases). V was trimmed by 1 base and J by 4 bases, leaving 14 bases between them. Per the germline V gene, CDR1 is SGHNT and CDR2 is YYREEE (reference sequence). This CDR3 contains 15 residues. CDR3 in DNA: TGTGCCAGCAGCTTGCGCCCTATACTAGGAGAGACCCAGTACTTC. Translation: CASSLRPILGETQYF.

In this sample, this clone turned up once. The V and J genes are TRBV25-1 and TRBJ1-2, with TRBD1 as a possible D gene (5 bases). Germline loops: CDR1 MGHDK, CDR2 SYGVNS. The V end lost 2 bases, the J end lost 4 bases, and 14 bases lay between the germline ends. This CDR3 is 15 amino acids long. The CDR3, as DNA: TGTGCCAGCAGTGAAGCGGCGGGGGATTTCTATGGCTACACCTTC. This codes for CASSEAAGDFYGYTF.

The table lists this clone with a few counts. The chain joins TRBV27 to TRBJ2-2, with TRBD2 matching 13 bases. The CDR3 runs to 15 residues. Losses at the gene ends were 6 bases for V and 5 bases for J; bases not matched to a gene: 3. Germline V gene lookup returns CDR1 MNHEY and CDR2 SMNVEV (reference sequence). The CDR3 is CASSPGLAGTGELFF. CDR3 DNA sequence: TGTGCCAGCAGCCCGGGACTAGCGGGGACCGGGGAGCTGTTTTTT.

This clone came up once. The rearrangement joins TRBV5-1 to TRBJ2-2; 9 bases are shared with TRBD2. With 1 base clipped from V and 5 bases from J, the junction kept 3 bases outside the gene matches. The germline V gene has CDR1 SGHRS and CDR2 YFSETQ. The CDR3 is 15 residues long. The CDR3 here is CASSLSSGRTGELFF. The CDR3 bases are TGCGCCAGCAGCTTGAGTAGCGGGAGAACCGGGGAGCTGTTTTTT.

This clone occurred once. Here the CDR3 DNA reads TGTGCCAGCAGCCGACAGGGGAACACTGAAGCTTTCTTT. The encoded protein is CASSRQGNTEAFF. The chain uses TRBV11-3 and TRBJ1-1, with 7 bases aligning to TRBD1. Germline lookup yields CDR1 SGHNT and CDR2 YENEEA. The CDR3 runs to 13 residues. The V gene end was trimmed by 5 bases and the J gene end by 1 base; junction bases not matched to a gene: 1.

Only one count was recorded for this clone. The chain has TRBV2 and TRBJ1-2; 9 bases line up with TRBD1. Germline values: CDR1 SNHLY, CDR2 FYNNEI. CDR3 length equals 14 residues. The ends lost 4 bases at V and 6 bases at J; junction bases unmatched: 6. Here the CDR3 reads CASSVQGALHGYTF. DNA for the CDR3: TGTGCCAGCAGTGTACAGGGGGCTCTGCATGGCTACACCTTC.

The CDR3 is CASSLRGSTALGNIQYF. CDR3 DNA: TGTGCCAGCAGCTTAAGGGGATCGACTGCCCTAGGGAACATTCAGTACTTC. The genes are TRBV7-8 and TRBJ2-4, with D maybe TRBD1 (5 bases). Trimming took 2 bases from V and 7 from J, leaving 21 bases between them. Germline loops: CDR1 SGHVS, CDR2 FQNEAQ. This CDR3 has 17 residues.

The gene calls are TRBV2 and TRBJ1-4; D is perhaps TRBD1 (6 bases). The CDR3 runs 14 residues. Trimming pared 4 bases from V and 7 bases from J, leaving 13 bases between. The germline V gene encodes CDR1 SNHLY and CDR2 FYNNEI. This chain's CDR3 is CASSVSRTAEKLFF. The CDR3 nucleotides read TGTGCCAGCAGTGTGAGTAGGACAGCTGAAAAACTGTTTTTT.

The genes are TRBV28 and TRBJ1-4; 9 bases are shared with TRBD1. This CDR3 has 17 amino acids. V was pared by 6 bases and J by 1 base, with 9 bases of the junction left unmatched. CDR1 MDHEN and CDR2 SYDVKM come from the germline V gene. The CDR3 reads CASRSGTGSITNEKLFF. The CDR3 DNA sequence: TGTGCCAGCAGATCGGGGACAGGGTCTATAACTAATGAAAAACTGTTTTTT.

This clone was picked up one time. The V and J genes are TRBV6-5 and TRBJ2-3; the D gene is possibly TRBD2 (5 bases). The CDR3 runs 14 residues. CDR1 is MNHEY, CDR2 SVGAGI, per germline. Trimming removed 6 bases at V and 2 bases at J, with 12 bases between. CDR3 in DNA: TGTGCCAGCAGGCCGGGGTCAGTCACAGATACGCAGTATTTT. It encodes CASRPGSVTDTQYF.

CDR3 in amino acids: CATGSSVPTDTQYF. DNA for the CDR3: TGCGCCACTGGGTCTAGCGTCCCGACAGATACGCAGTATTTT. V and J are TRBV5-1 and TRBJ2-3; a possible D gene is TRBD2 (6 bases). The CDR3 has 14 residues. Trimming left V 9 bases short and J 3 bases short, with 17 bases between. Germline CDR1 SGHRS, CDR2 YFSETQ.

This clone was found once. CDR3 residues: CASTPDSRNEQFF. In DNA form, the CDR3 reads TGCGCCAGCACCCCGGACAGCCGGAATGAGCAGTTCTTC. The chain has TRBV10-1 and TRBJ2-1; weak D call: TRBD1 (6 bases). This CDR3 contains 13 residues. Germline V gene lookup returns CDR1 WNHNN and CDR2 SYGVQD (reference sequence). Trimming removed 7 bases at V and 7 bases at J, with 14 bases between.

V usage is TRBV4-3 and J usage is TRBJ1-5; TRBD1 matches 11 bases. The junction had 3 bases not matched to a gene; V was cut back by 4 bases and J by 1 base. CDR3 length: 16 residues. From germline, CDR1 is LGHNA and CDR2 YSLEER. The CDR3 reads CASSPGQGASNQPQHF. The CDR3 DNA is TGCGCCAGCAGCCCTGGACAGGGGGCCAGCAATCAGCCCCAGCATTTT.

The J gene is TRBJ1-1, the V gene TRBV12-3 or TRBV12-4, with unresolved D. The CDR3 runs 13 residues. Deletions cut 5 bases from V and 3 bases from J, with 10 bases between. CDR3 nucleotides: TGTGCCAGCAGTGTTCACAGTTACACTGAAGCTTTCTTT. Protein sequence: CASSVHSYTEAFF.